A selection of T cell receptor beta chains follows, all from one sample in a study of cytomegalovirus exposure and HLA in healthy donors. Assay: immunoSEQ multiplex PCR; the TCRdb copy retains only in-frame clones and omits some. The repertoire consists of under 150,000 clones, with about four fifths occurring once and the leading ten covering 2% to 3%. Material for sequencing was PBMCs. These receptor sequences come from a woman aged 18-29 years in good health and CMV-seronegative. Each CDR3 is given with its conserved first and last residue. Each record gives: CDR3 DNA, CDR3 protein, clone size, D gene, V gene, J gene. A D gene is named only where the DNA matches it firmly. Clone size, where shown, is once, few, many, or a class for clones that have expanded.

TGTGCCAGCGCGGGTTATTCGGACACTGAAGCTTTCTTT,CASAGYSDTEAFF,NA,NA,TRBV9,TRBJ1-1
TGTGCCAGCAGCCCACAGCCGAACACTGAAGCTTTCTTT,CASSPQPNTEAFF,NA,NA,TRBV14,TRBJ1-1
TGTGCCAGCAGCTTTCGGGAGACCCAGTACTTC,CASSFRETQYF,NA,NA,TRBV11-2,TRBJ2-5
TGTGCCAGCAGCTTAGACAGGGCGGAGGTGGTGAACACTGAAGCTTTCTTT,CASSLDRAEVVNTEAFF,NA,NA,TRBV7-9,TRBJ1-1
TGTGCCAGCAGCTCCCAGGTTGTCGCCGGAAACACCATATATTTT,CASSSQVVAGNTIYF,NA,NA,TRBV7-8,TRBJ1-3
TGTGCCAGCAGTCCACCGGGACTCGGTGACTCCTACGAGCAGTACTTC,CASSPPGLGDSYEQYF,NA,NA,TRBV28,TRBJ2-7
TGTGCCAGCACCTTGGACAGACGCACAGATACGCAGTATTTT,CASTLDRRTDTQYF,NA,NA,TRBV28,TRBJ2-3
TGTGCCAGCAGCCGAGACGGGGGACTAAACACCATATATTTT,CASSRDGGLNTIYF,NA,NA,TRBV4-2,TRBJ1-3
TGCAGCGTTGAAGTTGGAGAGGGCGCTGAAGCTTTCTTT,CSVEVGEGAEAFF,NA,NA,TRBV29-1,TRBJ1-1
TGTGCCAGTAGTCTCGGGGAGGGCTCCTACAATGAGCAGTTCTTC,CASSLGEGSYNEQFF,NA,TRBD2,TRBV19,TRBJ2-1
TGCGCCAGCAGCCGTGACAGGGAAGGAGGCTACACCTTC,CASSRDREGGYTF,NA,TRBD1,TRBV5-1,TRBJ1-2
TGTGCCAGCAGTGAAACAGGGGATGGCTACACCTTC,CASSETGDGYTF,NA,TRBD1,TRBV6-1,TRBJ1-2
TGTGCCAGCAGTTTAGCCCCACAGGCCACCGAGCAGTACTTC,CASSLAPQATEQYF,NA,NA,TRBV27,TRBJ2-7
TGTGCCATCAGCCCGGGACTAGCGGGGGGGTACAATGAGCAGTTCTTC,CAISPGLAGGYNEQFF,NA,TRBD2,TRBV10-3,TRBJ2-1
TGTGCTAGTGGTTTGGTACTTGGTGTCCCAGATACGCAGTATTTT,CASGLVLGVPDTQYF,NA,NA,TRBV12-5,TRBJ2-3
TGTGCCAGCAGGCGCACAGGGGCGGCTGGCGAAAAACTGTTTTTT,CASRRTGAAGEKLFF,NA,TRBD1,TRBV2,TRBJ1-4
TGTGCCAGCAGTTTAACAGGGGGCGGCACCGGGGAGCTGTTTTTT,CASSLTGGGTGELFF,once,TRBD1,TRBV11-3,TRBJ2-2
TGTGCCAGCAGTCCGGGTTGGGGGGTGGACGAGCAGTACTTC,CASSPGWGVDEQYF,NA,NA,TRBV27,TRBJ2-7
TGTGCCAGCAGTCCCCTCGCTGGGATAGCGGTTTCCTACGAGCAGTACTTC,CASSPLAGIAVSYEQYF,NA,NA,TRBV27,TRBJ2-7
TGTGCCAGCAGTGAATCATGGGGCGAAGGCTACACCTTC,CASSESWGEGYTF,NA,NA,TRBV6-1,TRBJ1-2
TGTGCCAGCAGCACAGGGTCGCGAGAAAAACTGTTTTTT,CASSTGSREKLFF,NA,NA,TRBV9,TRBJ1-4
TGTGCCAGCAGCGTAGGCCCGGGGGGGCGAGAGACCCAGTACTTC,CASSVGPGGRETQYF,NA,TRBD2,TRBV9,TRBJ2-5
TGCAGCGGGGGGGGTCCTGCAACTAATGAAAAACTGTTTTTT,CSGGGPATNEKLFF,NA,NA,TRBV29-1,TRBJ1-4
TGCGCCAGCAGCCAGGGACAGGGGACGAAAGCAAACACCATATATTTT,CASSQGQGTKANTIYF,NA,TRBD1,TRBV4-1,TRBJ1-3
TGTGCCAGCAGTTACTCGGGGGGGCACTCTGGAAACACCATATATTTT,CASSYSGGHSGNTIYF,NA,NA,TRBV6-6,TRBJ1-3